This T cell receptor (beta chain) was identified during a study of blood T cell repertoires in COVID-19. The CDR3 runs to 14 residues. Enrolled through a virtual design, the participants were between roughly 18 and 95 years of age and came from roughly 22 US areas. Donors in Cohort 3 counted as recovered after two negative PCRs, clearance, or symptom resolution. Authors' processing steps: How many nucleated cells were present was estimated from reference gene primer amplification. Assay used: immunoSEQ multiplex PCR; TCRdb lists only in-frame clones, some missing. V and J calls and clone size are copied from that table; D and trimming were computed from the DNA. The sample gives a few hundred thousand clones, more than 75% of which show up once; more than 1% is in the top ten.

What was sequenced was PBMCs or T cells enriched from blood (not recorded which). This receptor was obtained from a woman aged 18-35 years who had recovered from COVID-19. The V gene is TRBV12-2, the J gene TRBJ2-5; the table calls TRBD2, which could not be checked here. TRBV12-2 is a documented pseudogene. CDR3 sequence reads: CASRLYPSGETQYF. The DNA for the CDR3 is TGTGCAAGTCGCTTATACCCCTCGGGAGAGACCCAGTACTTC.